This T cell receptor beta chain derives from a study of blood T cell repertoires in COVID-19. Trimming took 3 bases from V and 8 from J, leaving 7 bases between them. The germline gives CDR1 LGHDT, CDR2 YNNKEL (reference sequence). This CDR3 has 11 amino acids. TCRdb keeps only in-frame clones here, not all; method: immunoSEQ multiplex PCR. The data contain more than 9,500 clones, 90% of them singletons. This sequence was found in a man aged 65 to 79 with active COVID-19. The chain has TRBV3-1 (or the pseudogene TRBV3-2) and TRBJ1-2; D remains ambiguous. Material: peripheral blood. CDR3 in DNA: TGTGCCAGCAGCCATCTCACAGGCTACACCTTC. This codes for CASSHLTGYTF.